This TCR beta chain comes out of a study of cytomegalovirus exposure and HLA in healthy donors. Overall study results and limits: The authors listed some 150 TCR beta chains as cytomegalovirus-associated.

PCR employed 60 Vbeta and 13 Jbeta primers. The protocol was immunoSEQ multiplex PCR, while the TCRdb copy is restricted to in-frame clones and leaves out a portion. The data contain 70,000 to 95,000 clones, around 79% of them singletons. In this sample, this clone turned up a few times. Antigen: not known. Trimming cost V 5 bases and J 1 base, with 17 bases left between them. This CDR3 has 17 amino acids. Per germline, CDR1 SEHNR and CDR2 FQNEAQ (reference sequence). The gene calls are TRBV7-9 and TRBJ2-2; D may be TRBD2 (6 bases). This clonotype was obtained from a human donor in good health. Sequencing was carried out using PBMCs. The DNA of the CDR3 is TGTGCCAGCAGCCATGGCCCTGGGACTGTGAACACCGGGGAGCTGTTTTTT. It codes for CASSHGPGTVNTGELFF.